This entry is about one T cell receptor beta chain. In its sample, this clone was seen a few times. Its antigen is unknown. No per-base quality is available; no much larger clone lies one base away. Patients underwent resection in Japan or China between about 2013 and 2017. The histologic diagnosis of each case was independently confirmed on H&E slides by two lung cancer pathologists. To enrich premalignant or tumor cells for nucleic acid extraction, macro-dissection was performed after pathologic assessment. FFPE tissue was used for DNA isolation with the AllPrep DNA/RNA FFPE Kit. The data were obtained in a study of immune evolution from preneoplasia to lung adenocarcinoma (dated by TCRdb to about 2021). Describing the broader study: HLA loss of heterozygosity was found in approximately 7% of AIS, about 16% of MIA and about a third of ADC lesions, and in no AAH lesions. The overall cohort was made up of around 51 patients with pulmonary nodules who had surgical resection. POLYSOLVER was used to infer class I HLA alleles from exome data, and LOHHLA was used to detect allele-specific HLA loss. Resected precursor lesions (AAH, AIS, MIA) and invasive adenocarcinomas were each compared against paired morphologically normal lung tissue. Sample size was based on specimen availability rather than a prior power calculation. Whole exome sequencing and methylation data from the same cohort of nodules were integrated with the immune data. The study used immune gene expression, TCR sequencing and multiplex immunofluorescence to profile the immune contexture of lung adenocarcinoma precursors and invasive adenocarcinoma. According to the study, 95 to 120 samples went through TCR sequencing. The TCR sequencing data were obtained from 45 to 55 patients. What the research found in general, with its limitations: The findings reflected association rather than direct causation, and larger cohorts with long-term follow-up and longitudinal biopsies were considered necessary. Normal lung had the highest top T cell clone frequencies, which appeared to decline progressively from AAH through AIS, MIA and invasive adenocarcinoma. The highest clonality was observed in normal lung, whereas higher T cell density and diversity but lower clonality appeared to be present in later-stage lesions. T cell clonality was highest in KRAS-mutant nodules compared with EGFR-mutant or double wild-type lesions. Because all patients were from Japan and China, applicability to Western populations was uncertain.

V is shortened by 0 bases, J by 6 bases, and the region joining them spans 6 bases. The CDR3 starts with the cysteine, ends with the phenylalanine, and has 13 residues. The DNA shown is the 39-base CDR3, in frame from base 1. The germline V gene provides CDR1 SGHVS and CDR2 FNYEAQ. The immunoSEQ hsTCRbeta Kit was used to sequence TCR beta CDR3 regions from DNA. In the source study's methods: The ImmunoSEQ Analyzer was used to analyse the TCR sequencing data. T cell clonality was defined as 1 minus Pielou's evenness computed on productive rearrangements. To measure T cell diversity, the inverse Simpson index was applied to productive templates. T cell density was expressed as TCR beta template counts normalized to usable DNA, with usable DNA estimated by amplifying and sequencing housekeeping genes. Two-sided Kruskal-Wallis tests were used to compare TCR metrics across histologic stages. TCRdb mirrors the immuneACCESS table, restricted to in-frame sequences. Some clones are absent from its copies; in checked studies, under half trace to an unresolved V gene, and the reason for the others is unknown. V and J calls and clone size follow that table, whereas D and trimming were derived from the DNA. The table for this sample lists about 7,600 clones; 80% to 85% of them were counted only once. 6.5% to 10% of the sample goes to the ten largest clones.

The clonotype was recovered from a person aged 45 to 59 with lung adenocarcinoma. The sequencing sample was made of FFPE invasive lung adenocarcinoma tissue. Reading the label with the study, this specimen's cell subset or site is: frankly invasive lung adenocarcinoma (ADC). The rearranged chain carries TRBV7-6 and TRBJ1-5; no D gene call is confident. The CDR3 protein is CASSLAVAQPQHF. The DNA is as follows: TGTGCCAGCAGCTTAGCCGTGGCTCAGCCCCAGCATTTT.